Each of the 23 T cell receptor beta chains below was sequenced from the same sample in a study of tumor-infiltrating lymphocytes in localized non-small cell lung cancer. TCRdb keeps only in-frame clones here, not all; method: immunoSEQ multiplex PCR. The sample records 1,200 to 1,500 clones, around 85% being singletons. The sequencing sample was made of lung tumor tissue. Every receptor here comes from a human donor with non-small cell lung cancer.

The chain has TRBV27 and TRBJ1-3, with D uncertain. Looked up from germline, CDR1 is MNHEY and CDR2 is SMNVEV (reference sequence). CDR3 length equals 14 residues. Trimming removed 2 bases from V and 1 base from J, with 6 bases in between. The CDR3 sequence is CASSLSRSGNTIYF. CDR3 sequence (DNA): TGTGCCAGCAGTTTAAGCCGGTCTGGAAACACCATATATTTT.

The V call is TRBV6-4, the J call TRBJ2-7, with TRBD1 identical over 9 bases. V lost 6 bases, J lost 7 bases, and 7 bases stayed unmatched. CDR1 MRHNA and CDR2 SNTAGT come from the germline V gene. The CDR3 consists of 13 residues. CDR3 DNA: TGTGCCAGCAGCCGGGACAGGGAATCGGAGCAGTACTTC. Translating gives CASSRDRESEQYF.

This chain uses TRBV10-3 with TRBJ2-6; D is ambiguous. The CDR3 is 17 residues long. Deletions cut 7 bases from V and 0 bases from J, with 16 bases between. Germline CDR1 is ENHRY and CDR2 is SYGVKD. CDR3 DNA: TGTGCCATCAATCCCGACGGGTTGTTCTCTGGGGCCAACGTCCTGACTTTC. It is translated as CAINPDGLFSGANVLTF.

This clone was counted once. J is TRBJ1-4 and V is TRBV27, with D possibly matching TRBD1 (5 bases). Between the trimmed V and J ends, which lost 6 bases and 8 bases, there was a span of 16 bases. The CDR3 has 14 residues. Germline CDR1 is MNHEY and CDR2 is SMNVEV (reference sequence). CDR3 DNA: TGTGCCAGCAGCCGGTTAGGTGGGACGGAAAAACTGTTTTTT. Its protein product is CASSRLGGTEKLFF.

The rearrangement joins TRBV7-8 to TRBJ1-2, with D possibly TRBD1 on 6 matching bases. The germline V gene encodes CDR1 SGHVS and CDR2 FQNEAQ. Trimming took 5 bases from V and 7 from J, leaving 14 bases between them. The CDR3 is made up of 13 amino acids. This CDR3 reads CASSARDRSGYTF. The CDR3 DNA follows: TGTGCCAGCAGCGCCCGAGACAGGTCTGGCTACACCTTC.

CDR3 nucleotide sequence: TGTGCCTGGGTAGCGGGGTGGAATGAGCAGTTCTTC. This encodes CAWVAGWNEQFF. The gene calls are TRBV30 and TRBJ2-1; TRBD2 aligns across 8 bases. Germline V gives CDR1 GTSNPN, CDR2 SVGIG (reference sequence). Trimming removed 5 bases from V and 7 bases from J; junction bases left unmatched: 4. The CDR3 runs to 12 residues.

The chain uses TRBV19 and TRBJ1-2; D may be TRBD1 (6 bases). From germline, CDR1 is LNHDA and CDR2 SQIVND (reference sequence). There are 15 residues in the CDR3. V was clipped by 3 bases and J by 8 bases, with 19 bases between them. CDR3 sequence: CASSMFASGHTGYTF. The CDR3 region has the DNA TGTGCCAGTAGTATGTTCGCCTCGGGACACACCGGCTACACCTTC.

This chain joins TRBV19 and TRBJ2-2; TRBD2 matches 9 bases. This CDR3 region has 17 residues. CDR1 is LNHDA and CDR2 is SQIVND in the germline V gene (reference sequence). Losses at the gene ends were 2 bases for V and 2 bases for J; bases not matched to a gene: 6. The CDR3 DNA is TGTGCCAGTAGTATAATAGCGGGGGTCGGAAACACCGGGGAGCTGTTTTTT. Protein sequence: CASSIIAGVGNTGELFF.

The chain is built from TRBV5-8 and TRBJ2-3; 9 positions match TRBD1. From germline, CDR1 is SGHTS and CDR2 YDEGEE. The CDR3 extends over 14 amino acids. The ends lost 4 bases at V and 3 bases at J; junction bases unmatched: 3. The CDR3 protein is CASSPGTGTDTQYF. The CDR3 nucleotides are TGTGCCAGCAGCCCCGGGACAGGGACAGATACGCAGTATTTT.

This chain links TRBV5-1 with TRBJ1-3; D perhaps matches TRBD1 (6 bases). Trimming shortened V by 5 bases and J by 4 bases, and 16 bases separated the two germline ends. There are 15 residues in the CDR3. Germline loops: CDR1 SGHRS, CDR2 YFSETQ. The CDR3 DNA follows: TGCGCCAGCAGTCGCGGACAGATTAAAGGAAACACCATATATTTT. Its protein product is CASSRGQIKGNTIYF.

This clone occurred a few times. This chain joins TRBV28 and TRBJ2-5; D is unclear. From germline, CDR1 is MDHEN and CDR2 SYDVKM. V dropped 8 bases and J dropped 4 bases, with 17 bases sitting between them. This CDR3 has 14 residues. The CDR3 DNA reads TGTGCCAGCTTCCGGGCCTACACCGGAGAGACCCAGTACTTC. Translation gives CASFRAYTGETQYF.

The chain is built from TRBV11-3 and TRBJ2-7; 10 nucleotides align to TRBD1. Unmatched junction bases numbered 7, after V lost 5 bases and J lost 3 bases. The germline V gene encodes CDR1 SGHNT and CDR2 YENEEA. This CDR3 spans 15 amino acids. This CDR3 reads CASSDAGTGVYEQYF. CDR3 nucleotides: TGTGCCAGCAGCGATGCCGGGACAGGGGTCTACGAGCAGTACTTC. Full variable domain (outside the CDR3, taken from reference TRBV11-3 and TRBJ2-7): EAGVVQSPRYKIIEKKQPVAFWCNPISGHNTLYWYLQNLGQGPELLIRYENEEAVDDSQLPKDRFSAERLKGVDSTLKIQPAELGDSAVYLCASSDAGTGVYEQYFGPGTRLTVT.

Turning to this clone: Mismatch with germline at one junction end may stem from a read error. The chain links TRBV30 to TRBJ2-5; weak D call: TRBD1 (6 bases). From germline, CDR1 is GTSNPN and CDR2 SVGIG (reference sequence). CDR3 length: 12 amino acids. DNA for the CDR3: TGTGCCTGCCACAGGGATCAAGAGACCCGGTACTTC. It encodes CACHRDQETRYF.

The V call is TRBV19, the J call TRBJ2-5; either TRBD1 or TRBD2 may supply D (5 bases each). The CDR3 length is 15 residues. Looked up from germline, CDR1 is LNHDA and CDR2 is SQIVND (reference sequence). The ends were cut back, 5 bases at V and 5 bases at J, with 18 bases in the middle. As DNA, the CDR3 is TGTGCCAGTAGTGACGGGACCCCGATGGGGGAGACCCAGTACTTC. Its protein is CASSDGTPMGETQYF.

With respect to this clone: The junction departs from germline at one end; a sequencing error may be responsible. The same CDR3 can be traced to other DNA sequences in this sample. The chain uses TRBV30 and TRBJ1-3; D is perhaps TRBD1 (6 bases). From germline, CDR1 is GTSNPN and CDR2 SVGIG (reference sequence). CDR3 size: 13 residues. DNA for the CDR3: TGCGCCTGGAATAGGGGGGAGAGAAACACCATATATTTT. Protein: CAWNRGERNTIYF. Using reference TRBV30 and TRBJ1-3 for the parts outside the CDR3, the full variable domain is SQTIHQWPATLVQPVGSPLSLECTVEGTSNPNLYWYRQAAGRGLQLLFYSVGIGQISSEVPQNLSASRPQDRQFILSSKKLLLSDSGFYLCAWNRGERNTIYFGEGSWLTVV.

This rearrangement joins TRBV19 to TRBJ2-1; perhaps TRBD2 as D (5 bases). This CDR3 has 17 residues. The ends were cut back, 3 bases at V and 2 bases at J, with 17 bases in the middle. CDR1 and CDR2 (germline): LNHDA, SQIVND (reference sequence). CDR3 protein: CASSMDSPRPPYNEQFF. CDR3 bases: TGTGCCAGTAGTATGGACTCTCCGAGACCACCCTACAATGAGCAGTTCTTC. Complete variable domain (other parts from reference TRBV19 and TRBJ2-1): DGGITQSPKYLFRKEGQNVTLSCEQNLNHDAMYWYRQDPGQGLRLIYYSQIVNDFQKGDIAEGYSVSREKKESFPLTVTSAQKNPTAFYLCASSMDSPRPPYNEQFFGPGTRLTVL.

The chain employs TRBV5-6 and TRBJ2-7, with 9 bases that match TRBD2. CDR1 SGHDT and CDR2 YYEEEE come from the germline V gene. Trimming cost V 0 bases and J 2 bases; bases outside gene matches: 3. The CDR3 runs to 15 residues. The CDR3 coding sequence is TGTGCCAGCAGCTTGGCTAGCGGGAAAGCCTACGAGCAGTACTTC. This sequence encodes CASSLASGKAYEQYF. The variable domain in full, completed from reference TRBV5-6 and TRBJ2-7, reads DAGVTQSPTHLIKTRGQQVTLRCSPKSGHDTVSWYQQALGQGPQFIFQYYEEEERQRGNFPDRFSGHQFPNYSSELNVNALLLGDSALYLCASSLASGKAYEQYFGPGTRLTVT.

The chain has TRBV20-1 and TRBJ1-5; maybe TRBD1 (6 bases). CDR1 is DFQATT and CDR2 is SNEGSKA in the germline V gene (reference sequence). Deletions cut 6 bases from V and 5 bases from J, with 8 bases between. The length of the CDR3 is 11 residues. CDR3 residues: CSAAGDQPQHF. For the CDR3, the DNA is TGCAGTGCGGCAGGGGATCAGCCCCAGCATTTT.

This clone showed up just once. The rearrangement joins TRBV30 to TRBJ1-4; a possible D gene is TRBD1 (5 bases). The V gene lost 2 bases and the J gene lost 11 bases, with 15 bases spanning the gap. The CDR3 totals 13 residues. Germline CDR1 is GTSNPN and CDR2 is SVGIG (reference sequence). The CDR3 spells CAWSKGVNGKLFF. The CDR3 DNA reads TGTGCCTGGAGTAAAGGGGTTAATGGGAAACTGTTTTTT. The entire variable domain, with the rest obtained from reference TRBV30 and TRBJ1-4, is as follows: SQTIHQWPATLVQPVGSPLSLECTVEGTSNPNLYWYRQAAGRGLQLLFYSVGIGQISSEVPQNLSASRPQDRQFILSSKKLLLSDSGFYLCAWSKGVNGKLFFGSGTQLSVL.

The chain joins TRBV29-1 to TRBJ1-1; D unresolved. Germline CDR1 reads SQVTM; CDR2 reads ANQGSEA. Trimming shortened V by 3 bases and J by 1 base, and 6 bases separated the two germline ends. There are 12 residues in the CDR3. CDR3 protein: CSVEFTNTEAFF. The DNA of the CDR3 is TGCAGCGTTGAGTTCACGAACACTGAAGCTTTCTTT.

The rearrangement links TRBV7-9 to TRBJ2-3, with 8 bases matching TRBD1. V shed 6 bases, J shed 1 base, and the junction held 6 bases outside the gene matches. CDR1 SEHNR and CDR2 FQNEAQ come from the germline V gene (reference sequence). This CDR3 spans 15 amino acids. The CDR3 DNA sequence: TGTGCCAGCAGAGACAGGGGCAGAGGCACAGATACGCAGTATTTT. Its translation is CASRDRGRGTDTQYF.

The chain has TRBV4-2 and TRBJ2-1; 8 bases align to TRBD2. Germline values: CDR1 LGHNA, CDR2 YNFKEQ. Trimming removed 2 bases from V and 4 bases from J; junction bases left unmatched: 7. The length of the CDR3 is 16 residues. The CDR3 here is CASSQPPGLVYNEQFF. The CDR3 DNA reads TGTGCCAGCAGCCAACCGCCGGGACTAGTGTACAATGAGCAGTTCTTC.

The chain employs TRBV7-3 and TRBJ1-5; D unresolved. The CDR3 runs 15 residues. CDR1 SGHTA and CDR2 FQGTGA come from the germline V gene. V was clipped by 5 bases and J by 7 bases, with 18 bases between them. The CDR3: CASSPDGSPGQPQHF. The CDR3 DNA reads TGTGCCAGCAGCCCCGACGGATCTCCGGGGCAGCCCCAGCATTTT.